This T cell receptor (beta chain) was profiled in a study of cytotoxic CD8 clonotypes in ibrutinib-treated CLL. Study-wide points: Increased clonality at ibrutinib response gave way to a return toward baseline at progression.

Remarks on this clone: The antigen remains unidentified.

The data were produced by immunoSEQ multiplex PCR, yet TCRdb's version contains in-frame clones alone and is incomplete. Counted here are fewer than 400,000 clones, over 55% occurring once; the ten biggest clones make up roughly 6.8%. The CDR3 extends over 16 amino acids. CDR1 and CDR2 from the germline V gene are MGHRA and YSYEKL. The ends were cut back, 0 bases at V and 4 bases at J, with 14 bases in the middle. This TCR was recovered from a human donor with chronic lymphocytic leukemia. The chain uses TRBV4-1 and TRBJ2-3; D unresolved. The material was PBMCs, obtained after 36 months of ibrutinib treatment. The CDR3 DNA sequence: TGCGCCAGCAGCCAAGAACCCCCGGCTAAGGCAGATACGCAGTATTTT. This encodes CASSQEPPAKADTQYF.